Listed below are T cell receptor beta chains from one sample, sequenced in a study of blood T cell repertoires in COVID-19. Libraries were prepared by immunoSEQ multiplex PCR; TCRdb keeps only in-frame clonotypes and omits some of them. The repertoire has approximately 160,000 clones, roughly 83% of them found once; the top ten carry roughly 2.9%. Sequenced sample: peripheral blood. The receptors were sampled from a woman in her sixties with acute or convalescent COVID-19. Both conserved end residues are part of each CDR3. The D gene is left open where the match is weak. The listing skips clone size in some rows; elsewhere it reads once, few, many or a size class.

clone size: NA
J gene: TRBJ1-6
D gene: TRBD1
V gene: TRBV6-2/TRBV6-3
CDR3 DNA: TGTGCCAGCAGCCGGGACAGCCAGAATTCACCCCTCCACTTT
CDR3 protein: CASSRDSQNSPLHF

clone size: NA
J gene: TRBJ2-7
D gene: NA
V gene: TRBV5-1
CDR3 DNA: TGCGCCAGCAGCTTGGTTCCGGGCTACGAGCAGTACTTC
CDR3 protein: CASSLVPGYEQYF

clone size: NA
J gene: TRBJ1-5
D gene: TRBD1
V gene: TRBV7-9
CDR3 DNA: TGTGCCAGCAGCCGAGCGACAGGGAATAGCAATCAGCCCCAGCATTTT
CDR3 protein: CASSRATGNSNQPQHF

clone size: NA
J gene: TRBJ2-5
D gene: TRBD1
V gene: TRBV5-4
CDR3 DNA: TGTGCCAGCAGCTTAAAGGACAGGCAAGAGACCCAGTACTTC
CDR3 protein: CASSLKDRQETQYF

clone size: NA
J gene: TRBJ2-7
D gene: TRBD1
V gene: TRBV7-2
CDR3 DNA: TGTGCCAGCAGCTTACAAGGGACAGGGGGGCACGAGCAGTACTTC
CDR3 protein: CASSLQGTGGHEQYF

clone size: NA
J gene: TRBJ1-6
D gene: TRBD1
V gene: TRBV13
CDR3 DNA: TGTGCCAGCAGCGTCCGGGACAGGAGCACCCTCCACTTT
CDR3 protein: CASSVRDRSTLHF

clone size: once
J gene: TRBJ1-1
D gene: TRBD1
V gene: TRBV5-1
CDR3 DNA: TGCGCCAGCAGCACAGGGGGCAAGAACACTGAAGCTTTCTTT
CDR3 protein: CASSTGGKNTEAFF

clone size: NA
J gene: TRBJ2-3
D gene: NA
V gene: TRBV6-5
CDR3 DNA: TGTGCCAGCAGGAGGACATTATATAGCACAGATACGCAGTATTTT
CDR3 protein: CASRRTLYSTDTQYF

clone size: NA
J gene: TRBJ2-7
D gene: TRBD2
V gene: TRBV7-2
CDR3 DNA: TGTGCCAGCAGCCAGCGGGGGGGCACCCACGAGCAGTACTTC
CDR3 protein: CASSQRGGTHEQYF

clone size: NA
J gene: TRBJ2-5
D gene: TRBD2
V gene: TRBV5-5
CDR3 DNA: TGTGCCAGCAGCTTGATTTCTAGCGGGGGTTATAATTCGTGGACCCAGTACTTC
CDR3 protein: CASSLISSGGYNSWTQYF

clone size: NA
J gene: TRBJ2-1
D gene: TRBD1
V gene: TRBV7-2
CDR3 DNA: TGTGCCAGCAGCCTGACCCGGGACAGCTACAATGAGCAGTTCTTC
CDR3 protein: CASSLTRDSYNEQFF

clone size: NA
J gene: TRBJ2-3
D gene: TRBD1
V gene: TRBV19
CDR3 DNA: TGTGCCAGTAGTATCAGGGACAGGGTAGCAGATACGCAGTATTTT
CDR3 protein: CASSIRDRVADTQYF

clone size: once
J gene: TRBJ2-1
D gene: TRBD1
V gene: TRBV19
CDR3 DNA: TGTGCCAGTAGTGTCACAGGGGGCTCCTACAATGAGCAGTTCTTC
CDR3 protein: CASSVTGGSYNEQFF

clone size: NA
J gene: TRBJ1-2
D gene: TRBD1
V gene: TRBV28
CDR3 DNA: TGTGCCAGCAGAACGGACAGGTTGAGGGGTTATGGCTACACCTTC
CDR3 protein: CASRTDRLRGYGYTF

clone size: NA
J gene: TRBJ1-3
D gene: NA
V gene: TRBV5-8
CDR3 DNA: TGTGCCAGCAGCCCACCCGCGGGGACCATATATTTT
CDR3 protein: CASSPPAGTIYF

clone size: NA
J gene: TRBJ1-5
D gene: TRBD1
V gene: TRBV29-1
CDR3 DNA: TGCAGCGTTGGACAGGGGGGAAATCAGCCCCAGCATTTT
CDR3 protein: CSVGQGGNQPQHF

clone size: once
J gene: TRBJ1-6
D gene: NA
V gene: TRBV11-3
CDR3 DNA: TGTGCCAGCAAGCGACGGGAGAATTCACCCCTCCACTTT
CDR3 protein: CASKRRENSPLHF

clone size: NA
J gene: TRBJ1-3
D gene: NA
V gene: TRBV2
CDR3 DNA: TGTGCCAGCAGCCCCTCTACTGGTTCCACCATATATTTT
CDR3 protein: CASSPSTGSTIYF

clone size: NA
J gene: TRBJ2-7
D gene: NA
V gene: TRBV4-1
CDR3 DNA: TGCGCCAGCAGCCAAGACAGGGGCCAAATTTTGGAGCAGTACTTC
CDR3 protein: CASSQDRGQILEQYF

clone size: once
J gene: TRBJ2-3
D gene: NA
V gene: TRBV6-5
CDR3 DNA: TGTGCCAGCAGAGCAACTGATACGCAGTATTTT
CDR3 protein: CASRATDTQYF

clone size: NA
J gene: TRBJ2-5
D gene: TRBD1
V gene: TRBV4-3
CDR3 DNA: TGCGCCAGCAGCCAATTGACAGGGGGCGAGGAGACCCAGTACTTC
CDR3 protein: CASSQLTGGEETQYF

clone size: once
J gene: TRBJ2-6
D gene: TRBD1
V gene: TRBV5-5
CDR3 DNA: TGTGCCAGCAGCTTGCTGTGGACAGGGGGCGCTGGGGCCAACGTCCTGACTTTC
CDR3 protein: CASSLLWTGGAGANVLTF

clone size: NA
J gene: TRBJ2-7
D gene: TRBD1
V gene: TRBV28
CDR3 DNA: TGTGCCAGCAGTTACCCCGGGACAGGGGGCTACGAGCAGTACTTC
CDR3 protein: CASSYPGTGGYEQYF

clone size: NA
J gene: TRBJ1-1
D gene: TRBD1
V gene: TRBV27
CDR3 DNA: TGTGCCAGCAGTCCGGGACAGATGAACACTGAAGCTTTCTTT
CDR3 protein: CASSPGQMNTEAFF

clone size: NA
J gene: TRBJ2-7
D gene: TRBD1
V gene: TRBV5-1
CDR3 DNA: TGCGCCAGCAGCTTACACCGGGGACAGGGCTACGAGCAGTACTTC
CDR3 protein: CASSLHRGQGYEQYF

clone size: NA
J gene: TRBJ2-7
D gene: NA
V gene: TRBV18
CDR3 DNA: TGTGCCAGCTCACCCCCGGACCGGAGGGGAGAGCAGTACTTC
CDR3 protein: CASSPPDRRGEQYF

clone size: NA
J gene: TRBJ1-5
D gene: TRBD1
V gene: TRBV10-3
CDR3 DNA: TGTGCCATCAGTGGGGGACAGGGGGCTGCTCAGCCCCAGCATTTT
CDR3 protein: CAISGGQGAAQPQHF

clone size: NA
J gene: TRBJ2-7
D gene: TRBD2
V gene: TRBV6-5
CDR3 DNA: TGTGCCAGCAGCAGACTAGCCACCTACGAGCAGTACTTC
CDR3 protein: CASSRLATYEQYF

clone size: NA
J gene: TRBJ2-2
D gene: TRBD1
V gene: TRBV7-2
CDR3 DNA: TGTGCCAGCAGCCCGGGACAGAGCACCGGGGAGCTGTTTTTT
CDR3 protein: CASSPGQSTGELFF

clone size: NA
J gene: TRBJ2-1
D gene: NA
V gene: TRBV7-9
CDR3 DNA: TGTGCCAGCAGCCGCCGGGGGAATAAGGGCTACAATGAGCAGTTCTTC
CDR3 protein: CASSRRGNKGYNEQFF

clone size: NA
J gene: TRBJ2-7
D gene: NA
V gene: TRBV28
CDR3 DNA: TGTGCCAGCAGCGACAACCGGGACTCCACCTACGAGCAGTACTTC
CDR3 protein: CASSDNRDSTYEQYF

clone size: NA
J gene: TRBJ2-2
D gene: NA
V gene: TRBV21-1
CDR3 DNA: TGTGCCAGCAGCAAAGGATATACAGGGACAAGGGACACCGGGGAGCTGTTTTTT
CDR3 protein: CASSKGYTGTRDTGELFF

clone size: NA
J gene: TRBJ1-2
D gene: NA
V gene: TRBV9
CDR3 DNA: TGTGCCAGCAGCATCAACTCGGGGGGGCGGTATGGCTACACCTTC
CDR3 protein: CASSINSGGRYGYTF

clone size: NA
J gene: TRBJ2-3
D gene: TRBD2
V gene: TRBV3-1/TRBV3-2
CDR3 DNA: TGTGCCAGCAGCCAATCCTTTAGCGGGGGGGGAATGGGCACAGATACGCAGTATTTT
CDR3 protein: CASSQSFSGGGMGTDTQYF

clone size: once
J gene: TRBJ1-5
D gene: NA
V gene: TRBV2
CDR3 DNA: TGTGCCAGCACAAAAACAGCAACTAATCAGCCCCAGCATTTT
CDR3 protein: CASTKTATNQPQHF

clone size: NA
J gene: TRBJ2-4
D gene: NA
V gene: TRBV7-7
CDR3 DNA: TGTGCTAGCAGCTTAGGTCCCGGGGAAAACATTCAGTACTTC
CDR3 protein: CASSLGPGENIQYF

clone size: NA
J gene: TRBJ1-2
D gene: TRBD1
V gene: TRBV2
CDR3 DNA: TGTGCCAGCAGCCAACAGGGGTCGGACTATGGCTACACCTTC
CDR3 protein: CASSQQGSDYGYTF

clone size: NA
J gene: TRBJ2-4
D gene: NA
V gene: TRBV6-6
CDR3 DNA: TGTGCCAGCAGTTACCCGGGGGTCAAAAACATTCAGTACTTC
CDR3 protein: CASSYPGVKNIQYF

clone size: NA
J gene: TRBJ2-1
D gene: TRBD2
V gene: TRBV28
CDR3 DNA: TGTGCCAGCAGTTTATGGGGCGGGGGGGCCCCAAATGAGCAGTTCTTC
CDR3 protein: CASSLWGGGAPNEQFF

clone size: NA
J gene: TRBJ1-2
D gene: TRBD1
V gene: TRBV5-4
CDR3 DNA: TGTGCCAGCAGCCCGGGACAGGACTATGGCTACACCTTC
CDR3 protein: CASSPGQDYGYTF

clone size: NA
J gene: TRBJ2-7
D gene: NA
V gene: TRBV6-6
CDR3 DNA: TGTGCCAGCAGTTACTCCAACCAGGGGACATACGAGCAGTACTTC
CDR3 protein: CASSYSNQGTYEQYF

clone size: NA
J gene: TRBJ1-1
D gene: NA
V gene: TRBV7-9
CDR3 DNA: TGTGCCAGCAGTCTCAGGGATGCCACTGAAGCTTTCTTT
CDR3 protein: CASSLRDATEAFF

clone size: NA
J gene: TRBJ2-2
D gene: TRBD1
V gene: TRBV3-1/TRBV3-2
CDR3 DNA: TGTGCCAGCAGCCAGACAGGGACCGGGGAGCTGTTTTTT
CDR3 protein: CASSQTGTGELFF

clone size: few
J gene: TRBJ2-7
D gene: TRBD2
V gene: TRBV6-2/TRBV6-3
CDR3 DNA: TGTGCCAGCAGTGTTTCGGGGGAGGGGAGTTACGAGCAGTACTTC
CDR3 protein: CASSVSGEGSYEQYF

clone size: NA
J gene: TRBJ1-1
D gene: NA
V gene: TRBV6-5
CDR3 DNA: TGTGCCAGTACGGACAGAACGAACACTGAAGCTTTCTTT
CDR3 protein: CASTDRTNTEAFF

clone size: NA
J gene: TRBJ1-3
D gene: NA
V gene: TRBV6-6
CDR3 DNA: TGTCCCAGCAGCTATCGCGACTCTGGAAACACCATATATTTT
CDR3 protein: CPSSYRDSGNTIYF

clone size: NA
J gene: TRBJ1-1
D gene: NA
V gene: TRBV7-6
CDR3 DNA: TGTGCCAGCAGCCCATTGGAGGACGCCTATAACACTGAAGCTTTCTTT
CDR3 protein: CASSPLEDAYNTEAFF

clone size: few
J gene: TRBJ2-1
D gene: TRBD1
V gene: TRBV19
CDR3 DNA: TGTGCCAGTAGGGCAGGGGGCTTGGAGCAGTTCTTC
CDR3 protein: CASRAGGLEQFF

clone size: NA
J gene: TRBJ1-2
D gene: NA
V gene: TRBV30
CDR3 DNA: TGTGCCTGGCAACAGGTAAACTATGGCTACACCTTC
CDR3 protein: CAWQQVNYGYTF

clone size: NA
J gene: TRBJ2-5
D gene: TRBD2
V gene: TRBV7-2
CDR3 DNA: TGTGCCAGCAGCTTAGGGCGGGGGGGCCAGGAGACCCAGTACTTC
CDR3 protein: CASSLGRGGQETQYF

clone size: NA
J gene: TRBJ2-7
D gene: TRBD1
V gene: TRBV2
CDR3 DNA: TGTGCCAGCAGTGGGACAGGGGGCGAGCAGTACTTC
CDR3 protein: CASSGTGGEQYF

clone size: NA
J gene: TRBJ2-7
D gene: NA
V gene: TRBV20-1
CDR3 DNA: TGCAGTGCTGCGCAGGGCTACGAGCAGTACTTC
CDR3 protein: CSAAQGYEQYF

clone size: NA
J gene: TRBJ2-1
D gene: TRBD1
V gene: TRBV6-6
CDR3 DNA: TGTGCCAGCAGCCTAGGACAGGGGGACGGCAATGAGCAGTTCTTC
CDR3 protein: CASSLGQGDGNEQFF

clone size: once
J gene: TRBJ1-2
D gene: NA
V gene: TRBV29-1
CDR3 DNA: TGCAGCGCCGCGGCGGGGAACTATGGCTACACCTTC
CDR3 protein: CSAAAGNYGYTF

clone size: NA
J gene: TRBJ1-1
D gene: NA
V gene: TRBV2
CDR3 DNA: TGTGCCAGCAGTCACGGGGGGGGATTAAAGGGAGCTTTCTTT
CDR3 protein: CASSHGGGLKGAFF

clone size: NA
J gene: TRBJ1-5
D gene: NA
V gene: TRBV2
CDR3 DNA: TGTGCCAGCAGTGAAGCGAACCCCCCGGGTAATCAGCCCCAGCATTTT
CDR3 protein: CASSEANPPGNQPQHF

clone size: NA
J gene: TRBJ1-6
D gene: TRBD1
V gene: TRBV9
CDR3 DNA: TGTGCCAGCAGCGCGGGACAGGGGGCGCGTAATTCACCCCTCCACTTT
CDR3 protein: CASSAGQGARNSPLHF